Each of the 7 T cell receptor beta chains below was sequenced from the same sample in a study of human T cells and chemical hapten exposure. TCRdb ran MiXCR on the RACE reads and lists one entry per CDR3 protein. The table lists 350,000 to 450,000 distinct CDR3 sequences, 5% to 6.5% of them singletons. Indicated time point: pre-sensitization, week 0. Treatment defined: therapeutic diphenylcyclopropenone sensitization with weekly scalp DPC. Sequencing was performed on whole blood, taken in connection with sensitization to the hapten diphenylcyclopropenone (DPC). The receptor set was obtained from a woman aged 45-59 years with alopecia areata. Some clones in this sample may be carry-over from other donors' samples.

This clonotype was counted ten times or more. The J gene is TRBJ1-1, the V gene TRBV28; D not certain. This CDR3 has 14 residues. Germline values: CDR1 MDHEN, CDR2 SYDVKM. V lost 6 bases and J 1 base, leaving 12 bases between the germline ends. The CDR3 here is CASSWVIENTEAFF. DNA for the CDR3: TGTGCCAGCAGCTGGGTGATCGAGAACACTGAAGCTTTCTTT.

V and J are TRBV9 and TRBJ2-3; 10 positions agree with TRBD1. Germline lookup yields CDR1 SGDLS and CDR2 YYNGEE. Germline trimming cut 4 bases from V and 2 bases from J; bases unmatched to any gene: 13. This CDR3 spans 18 amino acids. The CDR3 is CASSFNPRQGANTDTQYF. The DNA for the CDR3 is TGTGCCAGCAGCTTTAACCCAAGACAGGGGGCGAACACAGATACGCAGTATTTT. Full variable domain (remainder filled in from reference TRBV9 and TRBJ2-3): DSGVTQTPKHLITATGQRVTLRCSPRSGDLSVYWYQQSLDQGLQFLIQYYNGEERAKGNILERFSAQQFPDLHSELNLSSLELGDSALYFCASSFNPRQGANTDTQYFGPGTRLTVL.

This clonotype has a handful of counts. V and J are TRBV19 and TRBJ2-7; D is perhaps TRBD1 or TRBD2 (5 bases each). Looked up from germline, CDR1 is LNHDA and CDR2 is SQIVND (reference sequence). The V end lost 4 bases, the J end lost 2 bases, and 9 bases lay between the germline ends. CDR3 length: 13 residues. In DNA, the CDR3 is TGTGCCAGTAGTACCTCGGGGCCCTACGAGCAGTACTTC. The encoded protein is CASSTSGPYEQYF.

This clonotype turned up a few times. The chain links TRBV3-1 to TRBJ2-5; D not resolved. Germline CDR1 LGHDT, CDR2 YNNKEL (reference sequence). Trimming cost V 0 bases and J 5 bases, with 4 bases left between them. The CDR3 is 12 residues long. The CDR3 is CASSQEYETQYF. In DNA form, the CDR3 reads TGTGCCAGCAGCCAAGAATATGAGACCCAGTACTTC.

V is TRBV7-9 and J is TRBJ2-3; D gene uncertain. Germline V CDR1 and CDR2: SEHNR, FQNEAQ (reference sequence). This CDR3 region has 15 residues. Trimming took off 1 base at V and 2 bases at J, with 10 bases between the two ends. This CDR3 is CASSLVLDNTDTQYF. Written as DNA, the CDR3 is TGTGCCAGCAGCTTAGTGCTCGATAACACAGATACGCAGTATTTT.

In this sample, this clonotype turned up a few times. The genes are TRBV2 and TRBJ1-6; D remains ambiguous. This CDR3 is built from 13 residues. V shed 6 bases and J shed 7 bases, with 10 bases lying between them. Germline lookup yields CDR1 SNHLY and CDR2 FYNNEI. Here the CDR3 DNA reads TGTGCCAGCAGGGGTGGATGGAATTCACCCCTCCACTTT. Protein sequence: CASRGGWNSPLHF.

The sample holds a few counts of this clonotype. This chain links TRBV24-1 with TRBJ2-1, with 7 bases aligning to TRBD1. This CDR3 comprises 15 residues. Germline CDR1 KGHDR, CDR2 SFDVKD. V trimming: 3 bases; J trimming: 6 bases; junction bases outside the gene matches: 7. CDR3 residues: CATSDGARDSNEQFF. In DNA, the CDR3 is TGTGCCACCAGTGATGGGGCAAGGGACAGCAATGAGCAGTTCTTC.